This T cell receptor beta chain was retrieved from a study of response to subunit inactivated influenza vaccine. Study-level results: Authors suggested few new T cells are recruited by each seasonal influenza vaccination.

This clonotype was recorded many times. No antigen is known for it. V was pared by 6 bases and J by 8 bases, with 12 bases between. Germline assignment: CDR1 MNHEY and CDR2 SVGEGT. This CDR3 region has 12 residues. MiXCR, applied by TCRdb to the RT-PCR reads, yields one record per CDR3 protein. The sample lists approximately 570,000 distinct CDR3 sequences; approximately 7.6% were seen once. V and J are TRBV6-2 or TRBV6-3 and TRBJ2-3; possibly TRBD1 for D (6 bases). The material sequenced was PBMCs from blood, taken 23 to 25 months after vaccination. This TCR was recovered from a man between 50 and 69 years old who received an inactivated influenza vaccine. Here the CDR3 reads CASRPGAGTQYF. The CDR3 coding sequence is TGTGCCAGCAGGCCAGGGGCGGGTACGCAGTATTTT.